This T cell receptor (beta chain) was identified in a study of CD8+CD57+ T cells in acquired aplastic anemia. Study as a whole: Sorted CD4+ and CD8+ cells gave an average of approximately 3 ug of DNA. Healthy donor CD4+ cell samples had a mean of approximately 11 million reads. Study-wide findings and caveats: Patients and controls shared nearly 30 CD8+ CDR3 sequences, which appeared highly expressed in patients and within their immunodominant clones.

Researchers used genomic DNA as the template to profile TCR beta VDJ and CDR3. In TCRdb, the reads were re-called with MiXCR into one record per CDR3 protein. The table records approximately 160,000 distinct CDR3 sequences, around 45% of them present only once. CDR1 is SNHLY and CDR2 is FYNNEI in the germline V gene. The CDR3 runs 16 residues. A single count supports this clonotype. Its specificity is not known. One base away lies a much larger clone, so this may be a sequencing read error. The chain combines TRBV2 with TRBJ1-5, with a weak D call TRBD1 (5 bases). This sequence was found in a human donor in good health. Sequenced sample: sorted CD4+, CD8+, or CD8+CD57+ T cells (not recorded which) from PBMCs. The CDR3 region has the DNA TGTGCCAGCAGTTTATTTAGGGGAAATAGCAATCAGCCCCAGCGTTTT. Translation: CASSLFRGNSNQPQRF.